This TCR beta chain was profiled in a study of shared clonotypes between healthy human individuals. Turning to this clone: Its antigen is undetermined.

DNA at 200 ng, approximately 30,000 T cell genomes, went into sorted-subset replicate PCRs. Sequencing was performed with immunoSEQ multiplex PCR; in TCRdb, only in-frame clones are kept and a portion is missing. This table holds a few hundred thousand clones, around 86% found once. Both CD45RO+ cells and CCR7-negative CD45RA+ TemRA cells were combined to make up CD8 memory. Looked up from germline, CDR1 is SEHNR and CDR2 is FQNEAQ (reference sequence). V was clipped by 1 base and J by 4 bases; unmatched bases: 3. This CDR3 region has 16 residues. Study-level findings and limits: Roughly 4.7% was the fraction of naive CD4 clonotypes found shared across four donors. Generally, estimated richness proved larger in naive subsets than it did in memory subsets.

The sequenced sample consisted of memory CD8+ T cells sorted from blood. Documented subset: CD45RO+ cells pooled with CCR7-negative TemRA cells. The chain has TRBV7-9 and TRBJ2-1; 11 bases match TRBD1. This TCR was sampled from a man aged 18 to 29 in good health. The CDR3 coding sequence is TGTGCCAGCAGCTTAGAGGACAGGGGGCCTTACAATGAGCAGTTCTTC. Amino acids: CASSLEDRGPYNEQFF.